One and the same sample provided the 30 T cell receptor beta chains below, sequenced in a study of T-cell memory formation after mild COVID-19. From the 5' RACE reads, TCRdb called clonotypes with MiXCR, one entry per CDR3 protein. The sample contains hundreds of thousands of distinct CDR3 sequences, roughly a fifth of which appear only once. The sequenced material came from PBMCs or a T cell subset sorted from them (not recorded which). The receptors were sampled from an adult woman who had mild COVID-19 (a few samples of this study predate the infection). Cell type and time point are not known.

In its sample, this clonotype was seen a few times. The rearrangement links TRBV12-3 or TRBV12-4 to TRBJ2-3; D is undetermined. Trimming stripped 6 bases from V and 0 bases from J, with 13 bases between. The CDR3 totals 15 residues. The CDR3 bases are TGTGCCAGCAGCTCCAAACCCACTAGCACAGATACGCAGTATTTT. Its translation: CASSSKPTSTDTQYF.

CDR3 sequence reads: CASSMRTPNTEAFF. As DNA, the CDR3 is TGTGCCAGTAGTATGAGGACCCCGAACACTGAAGCTTTCTTT. The rearrangement joins TRBV19 to TRBJ1-1; the D is unclear. Per the germline V gene, CDR1 is LNHDA and CDR2 is SQIVND (reference sequence). The CDR3 has 14 residues. V lost 3 bases and J lost 1, with 9 bases in between.

The V call is TRBV20-1, the J call TRBJ2-3; TRBD2 aligns across 16 bases. J lost 8 bases, V lost 5 bases, and 19 bases had no gene match. Germline-derived CDR1 and CDR2 are DFQATT and SNEGSKA (reference sequence). The length of the CDR3 is 19 residues. The CDR3 spells CSAVTGLAGGYYTRATQYF. The CDR3 DNA reads as TGCAGTGCTGTGACGGGACTAGCGGGGGGGTATTACACCAGAGCTACGCAGTATTTT.

DNA for the CDR3: TGTGCCAGCAACCGGTGGCTAGCGGGTAGCACAGATACGCAGTATTTT. Its protein is CASNRWLAGSTDTQYF. The chain employs TRBV7-9 and TRBJ2-3; 8 nucleotides agree with TRBD2. The CDR3 totals 16 residues. Trimming took 7 bases from V and 0 from J; bases not matched to a gene: 9. The V gene's germline CDR1 is SEHNR and CDR2 FQNEAQ (reference sequence).

The chain has TRBV2 and TRBJ1-1, with D possibly TRBD1 on 5 matching bases. The V gene's germline CDR1 is SNHLY and CDR2 FYNNEI. Deletions cut 4 bases from V and 8 bases from J, with 14 bases between. The CDR3 contains 13 residues. In nucleotides, the CDR3 is TGTGCCAGCAGTGCGGGGGAGCTCACAGAAGCTTTCTTT. Its translation: CASSAGELTEAFF.

The chain joins TRBV13 to TRBJ2-7, with 15 positions matching TRBD2. Germline V lookup: CDR1 PRHDT, CDR2 FYEKMQ (reference sequence). CDR3 size: 16 residues. V was pared by 6 bases and J by 2 bases, with 5 bases of the junction left unmatched. The CDR3 DNA follows: TGTGCCAGCAGTTCCGGGACTAGCGGGGGGACCTACGAGCAGTACTTC. It encodes CASSSGTSGGTYEQYF. Supplemented by reference TRBV13 and TRBJ2-7, the full variable domain reads AAGVIQSPRHLIKEKRETATLKCYPIPRHDTVYWYQQGPGQDPQFLISFYEKMQSDKGSIPDRFSAQQFSDYHSELNMSSLELGDSALYFCASSSGTSGGTYEQYFGPGTRLTVT.

This clonotype has only a few counts. The V call is TRBV6-2 or TRBV6-3, the J call TRBJ1-2; D remains ambiguous. Trimming shortened V by 4 bases and J by 3 bases, and 6 bases separated the two germline ends. The CDR3 has 12 residues. Germline values: CDR1 MNHEY, CDR2 SVGEGT. As DNA, the CDR3 is TGTGCCAGCAGTTCCCGGTACTATGGCTACACCTTC. Its protein is CASSSRYYGYTF.

This clonotype has a handful of counts. J is TRBJ2-7 and V is TRBV28; D possibly corresponds to TRBD2 (6 bases). Germline-derived CDR1 and CDR2 are MDHEN and SYDVKM. This CDR3 comprises 14 residues. Trimming took off 6 bases at V and 4 bases at J, with 16 bases between the two ends. CDR3 in DNA: TGTGCCAGCAGCAAAGCGGGTCGGAGATACGAGCAGTACTTC. Protein product: CASSKAGRRYEQYF.

Comment on this clonotype: The junction departs from the called germline gene at one end, perhaps through a read error. V gene TRBV3-1 combines with J gene TRBJ1-2; a weak D match, TRBD1 (5 bases). CDR1 is LGHDT and CDR2 is YNNKEL in the germline V gene (reference sequence). This CDR3 comprises 11 residues. Here the CDR3 DNA reads TGTGCCAGCAGCCAAGATAGGGGAATCGCCTTC. It yields the protein CASSQDRGIAF.

The chain links TRBV2 to TRBJ1-2; no clear D. V was clipped by 7 bases and J by 3 bases, with 12 bases between them. This CDR3 region has 13 residues. Germline-derived CDR1 and CDR2 are SNHLY and FYNNEI. In DNA, the CDR3 is TGTGCCAGCATTCAAGTGCCTGACTATGGCTACACCTTC. This translates into CASIQVPDYGYTF.

The chain recombines TRBV15 with TRBJ2-2; no definite D call. Deletions cut 1 base from V and 8 bases from J, with 8 bases between. There are 13 residues in the CDR3. Per the germline V gene, CDR1 is LNHNV and CDR2 is YYDKDF (reference sequence). The CDR3 region is CATSRVNLGELFF. The CDR3 DNA reads TGTGCCACCAGCAGAGTCAATTTGGGGGAGCTGTTTTTT.

The chain couples TRBV19 to TRBJ1-1; D call uncertain. Germline values: CDR1 LNHDA, CDR2 SQIVND (reference sequence). The V end lost 2 bases, the J end lost 4 bases, and 8 bases lay between the germline ends. This CDR3 contains 13 residues. This CDR3 reads CASSISVSTEAFF. CDR3 sequence (DNA): TGTGCCAGTAGTATAAGCGTTTCCACTGAAGCTTTCTTT. The whole variable domain, remainder taken from reference TRBV19 and TRBJ1-1, is DGGITQSPKYLFRKEGQNVTLSCEQNLNHDAMYWYRQDPGQGLRLIYYSQIVNDFQKGDIAEGYSVSREKKESFPLTVTSAQKNPTAFYLCASSISVSTEAFFGQGTRLTVV.

This clonotype was observed a few times. The chain recombines TRBV14 with TRBJ2-3, with D tentatively TRBD1 or TRBD2 (5 bases each). The CDR3 consists of 15 residues. Trimming stripped 4 bases from V and 4 bases from J, with 15 bases between. The germline CDR1 and CDR2 sequences are SGHDN and FVKESK. The CDR3 nucleotides are TGTGCCAGCAGCCCGGGGACCCGCCCCCCAGATACGCAGTATTTT. Encoded protein: CASSPGTRPPDTQYF.

There are a few counts of this clonotype. This rearrangement joins TRBV15 to TRBJ2-7; 7 nucleotides agree with TRBD1. Per the germline V gene, CDR1 is LNHNV and CDR2 is YYDKDF (reference sequence). This CDR3 spans 14 amino acids. The V segment lost 3 bases and the J segment 12 bases; nucleotides outside the gene matches: 14. The CDR3 coding sequence is TGTGCCACCAGCAGGGACTTGACAGGGTCCGTAGGGTACTTC. Translating gives CATSRDLTGSVGYF.

This clonotype was seen a handful of times. The rearrangement uses TRBV5-1 and TRBJ1-4; no clear D gene. Deletions cut 1 base from V and 5 bases from J, with 9 bases between. The CDR3 spans 14 residues. Per germline, CDR1 SGHRS and CDR2 YFSETQ. As DNA, the CDR3 is TGCGCCAGCAGCTTGACCTCAGGAAATGAAAAACTGTTTTTT. Residues: CASSLTSGNEKLFF.

The table lists this clonotype with a few counts. The chain uses TRBV7-2 and TRBJ2-1; 12 positions agree with TRBD2. Germline V gives CDR1 SGHTA, CDR2 FQGNSA. Trimming took 5 bases from V and 4 from J; bases not matched to a gene: 9. This CDR3 is 17 amino acids long. DNA for the CDR3: TGTGCCAGCAGCACCAGGACTAGCGGGATTGTTTACAATGAGCAGTTCTTC. It translates to CASSTRTSGIVYNEQFF.

This clonotype has a handful of counts. The chain uses TRBV20-1 and TRBJ2-1, with TRBD2 matching 14 bases. J lost 1 base, V lost 3 bases, and 14 bases had no gene match. Per the germline V gene, CDR1 is DFQATT and CDR2 is SNEGSKA (reference sequence). This CDR3 is 20 amino acids long. Here the CDR3 DNA reads TGCAGTGCTAGTCACGTCGCGGGACTAGCGGGGGCTCGATCCTACAATGAGCAGTTCTTC. Its translation is CSASHVAGLAGARSYNEQFF.

The V gene is TRBV19, the J gene TRBJ2-1, with 7 bases fitting TRBD2. This CDR3 region has 16 residues. Germline loops: CDR1 LNHDA, CDR2 SQIVND (reference sequence). Trimming removed 3 bases from V and 4 bases from J; junction bases left unmatched: 9. Written as DNA, the CDR3 is TGTGCCAGTAGTATCCGCCTGGGGAGGGATTACAATGAGCAGTTCTTC. Translated, it gives CASSIRLGRDYNEQFF. Full variable domain (remainder filled in from reference TRBV19 and TRBJ2-1): DGGITQSPKYLFRKEGQNVTLSCEQNLNHDAMYWYRQDPGQGLRLIYYSQIVNDFQKGDIAEGYSVSREKKESFPLTVTSAQKNPTAFYLCASSIRLGRDYNEQFFGPGTRLTVL.

In its sample, this clonotype was seen a few times. The chain carries TRBV3-1 and TRBJ2-7; D not certain. CDR1 and CDR2 (germline): LGHDT, YNNKEL (reference sequence). This CDR3 spans 13 amino acids. V was trimmed by 3 bases and J by 2 bases, leaving 8 bases between them. CDR3 in amino acids: CASSHRSAYEQYF. DNA of the CDR3: TGTGCCAGCAGCCACCGGTCGGCCTACGAGCAGTACTTC.

The chain links TRBV19 to TRBJ1-1; 7 nucleotides match TRBD1. The germline gives CDR1 LNHDA, CDR2 SQIVND (reference sequence). The CDR3 length is 13 residues. V was pared by 2 bases and J by 10 bases, with 7 bases of the junction left unmatched. As DNA, the CDR3 is TGTGCCAGTAGTATATCCCCGACAGGGCCAGCTTTCTTT. Translation: CASSISPTGPAFF.

V is TRBV12-3 or TRBV12-4 and J is TRBJ2-3; 8 bases agree with TRBD2. The ends lost 10 bases at V and 4 bases at J; junction bases unmatched: 13. CDR3 size: 15 residues. This CDR3 reads CAIRMGGRTPDTQYF. The CDR3 DNA sequence: TGTGCCATCAGAATGGGCGGGAGGACCCCAGATACGCAGTATTTT.

The genes are TRBV6-2 or TRBV6-3 and TRBJ1-5; D ambiguous. Germline values: CDR1 MNHEY, CDR2 SVGEGT. Trimming left V 0 bases short and J 0 bases short, with 9 bases between. The CDR3 length is 16 residues. The CDR3 is CASSYSGWYSNQPQHF. The DNA of the CDR3 is TGTGCCAGCAGTTACTCCGGCTGGTATAGCAATCAGCCCCAGCATTTT.

The chain employs TRBV6-5 and TRBJ2-3, with TRBD2 matching over 9 bases. J gave up 6 bases and V 10 bases, and 8 bases lay outside the gene matches. CDR1 is MNHEY and CDR2 is SVGAGI in the germline V gene. The CDR3 has 13 amino acids. The CDR3 DNA reads TGTGCCACTCAGACTAGCGGAACCGATACGCAGTATTTT. Amino acids: CATQTSGTDTQYF.

The chain links TRBV7-9 to TRBJ1-4; 8 bases align to TRBD1. J gave up 4 bases and V 5 bases, and 6 bases lay outside the gene matches. Germline assignment: CDR1 SEHNR and CDR2 FQNEAQ (reference sequence). CDR3 length equals 15 residues. The DNA for the CDR3 is TGTGCCAGCAGCCTCCGGACAGGGAATAATGAAAAACTGTTTTTT. Amino acid sequence: CASSLRTGNNEKLFF.

This clonotype occurred a few times. The chain is built from TRBV7-9 and TRBJ2-6; D gene ambiguous. Trimming removed 2 bases at V and 1 base at J, with 6 bases between. The CDR3 totals 15 residues. Germline V gene data show CDR1 as SEHNR and CDR2 as FQNEAQ (reference sequence). In DNA form, the CDR3 reads TGTGCCAGCAGCTTACCAGGATCTGGGGCCAACGTCCTGACTTTC. Its translation is CASSLPGSGANVLTF.

This clonotype was seen only once. The gene calls are TRBV11-2 and TRBJ2-7; no clear D gene. This CDR3 contains 12 residues. V lost 1 base to trimming and J lost 5 bases, with 6 bases between them. Germline lookup yields CDR1 SGHAT and CDR2 FQNNGV. Here the CDR3 DNA reads TGTGCCAGCAGCTTAGGCCCAGACGAGCAGTACTTC. Protein product: CASSLGPDEQYF.

This chain joins TRBV15 and TRBJ1-1, with D perhaps TRBD1 (6 bases). The germline V gene encodes CDR1 LNHNV and CDR2 YYDKDF (reference sequence). V lost 2 bases, J lost 6 bases, and 7 bases lay in between. The CDR3 loop spans 12 amino acids. The CDR3 sequence: CATSRRTAEAFF. CDR3 nucleotide sequence: TGTGCCACCAGCAGACGGACAGCTGAAGCTTTCTTT.

This clonotype showed up just a few times. This chain links TRBV7-3 with TRBJ2-1; TRBD2 agrees at 9 bases. With 2 bases clipped from V and 9 bases from J, the junction kept 2 bases outside the gene matches. CDR3 length: 13 residues. Germline values: CDR1 SGHTA, CDR2 FQGTGA. CDR3 nucleotides: TGTGCCAGCAGCTTAGGACTAGCGAGTGAGCAGTTCTTC. Its protein is CASSLGLASEQFF.

This clonotype showed up many times. This chain joins TRBV18 and TRBJ2-7; TRBD1 is a possible D gene (6 bases). V shed 6 bases and J shed 0 bases, with 12 bases lying between them. The CDR3 spans 14 residues. Germline CDR1 reads KGHSH; CDR2 reads LQKENI. The CDR3 protein is CASSVTGRSYEQYF. The CDR3 nucleotides are TGTGCCAGCTCGGTGACAGGCCGCTCCTACGAGCAGTACTTC.

This clonotype has a count of ten or more. The chain's CDR3 is CASSLVGDRDGKLFF. The CDR3 DNA reads as TGTGCCAGCAGTTTAGTAGGGGACAGGGACGGAAAACTGTTTTTT. This chain links TRBV12-3 or TRBV12-4 with TRBJ1-4; 9 nucleotides match TRBD1. This CDR3 has 15 amino acids. V lost 1 base and J lost 10; bases outside the gene matches: 7.